This T cell receptor beta chain was identified in a study of blood T cell repertoires in COVID-19. Study-wide background: Nucleic acid was either cDNA or gDNA, and it came from T cells, B-cell-depleted T cells, or PBMCs.

Per the original methods: Reference gene primers were amplified, and this amplification served to estimate nucleated cell counts. Clones were sequenced by immunoSEQ multiplex PCR, and TCRdb holds only the in-frame ones, with some missing. That table furnishes V, J and clone size, whereas the DNA furnished D and trimming. The repertoire holds about 100,000 clones, with 70% to 90% as singletons. Germline assignment: CDR1 SGHTA and CDR2 FQGNSA. V dropped 5 bases and J dropped 0 bases, with 14 bases sitting between them. This CDR3 has 16 residues. The sequence was obtained from a human donor in a cohort sampled during active COVID-19. Sequencing was performed on peripheral blood. The chain joins TRBV7-2 to TRBJ2-1; tentatively, D is TRBD2 (6 bases). CDR3 residues: CASSRDAGLSYNEQFF. The CDR3 region has the DNA TGTGCCAGCAGCCGGGATGCGGGGCTCTCCTACAATGAGCAGTTCTTC. The variable domain in full, completed from reference TRBV7-2 and TRBJ2-1, reads GAGVSQSPSNKVTEKGKDVELRCDPISGHTALYWYRQSLGQGLEFLIYFQGNSAPDKSGLPSDRFSAERTGGSVSTLTIQRTQQEDSAVYLCASSRDAGLSYNEQFFGPGTRLTVL.